Reported below is one TCR beta chain. Libraries were prepared by immunoSEQ multiplex PCR; TCRdb keeps only in-frame clonotypes and omits some of them. The sample has roughly 14,000 clones; 80% to 85% are singletons. CDR3 length equals 12 residues. The J segment lost 7 bases and the V segment lost 6 bases, leaving 5 bases of the junction unmatched. Germline V gene lookup returns CDR1 MDHEN and CDR2 SYDVKM. The sample belongs to a study of technical replicates of blood from a handful of donors. Sample: PBMCs. V is TRBV28 and J is TRBJ2-5; TRBD2 matches at 7 bases. This receptor was taken from a human donor in good health. Written as DNA, the CDR3 is TGTGCCAGCAGCAGGGACTATTTGACCCAGTACTTC. The encoded protein is CASSRDYLTQYF.